This is a list of T cell receptor beta chains from one sample in a study of identical twins. One entry per CDR3 protein results from TCRdb running MiXCR on the 5' RACE reads. The data show fewer than 900,000 distinct CDR3 sequences, with 21% seen just once and around 4.4% held by the top ten. These data also formed part of another study, on T cells expressing NK-cell markers.

What was sequenced was PBMCs. These receptors were obtained from a woman aged 18-29 years in good health. CDR3s include the opening cysteine and the closing phenylalanine or tryptophan. A D gene is named only where the DNA matches it firmly. Where a row states a size, it is once, few, many or the class of an expanded clone; other rows omit it.

J | D | V | size | DNA | CDR3
TRBJ2-5 | TRBD2 | TRBV6-5 | NA | TGTGCCAGCAGTTACGAGAGCGGGAGAGGGGAGACCCAGTACTTC | CASSYESGRGETQYF
TRBJ2-5 | NA | TRBV12-3/TRBV12-4 | NA | TGTGCCAGCAGGGGGAACAGGGTTGAGACCCAGTACTTC | CASRGNRVETQYF
TRBJ2-3 | TRBD1 | TRBV12-3/TRBV12-4 | NA | TGTGCCAGCAATCGACAGGGTAGGAGAAGCACAGATACGCAGTATTTT | CASNRQGRRSTDTQYF
TRBJ2-1 | NA | TRBV12-3/TRBV12-4 | NA | TGTGCCAGCACTCTCCGGCGGAGCTCCTACAATGAGCAGTTCTTC | CASTLRRSSYNEQFF
TRBJ1-1 | NA | TRBV11-2 | NA | TGTGCCAGCAGCTTTTACCGGGACCCGACCGAAGCTTTCTTT | CASSFYRDPTEAFF
TRBJ1-1 | NA | TRBV3-1 | NA | TGTGCCAGCAGCCAAGAGCCTCCTAGAAAGGACACTGAAGCTTTCTTT | CASSQEPPRKDTEAFF
TRBJ2-3 | NA | TRBV7-2 | NA | TGTGCCAGCAGCTTAGGCAGGGCCCTCACAGATACGCAGTATTTT | CASSLGRALTDTQYF
TRBJ2-3 | NA | TRBV5-1 | NA | TGCGCCAGCAGCTCCAAGAGGACCAGCACAGATACGCAGTATTTT | CASSSKRTSTDTQYF
TRBJ2-1 | NA | TRBV12-3/TRBV12-4 | NA | TGTGCCAGCAGCCGATCCGACAGACACAATGAGCAGTTCTTC | CASSRSDRHNEQFF
TRBJ2-7 | TRBD1 | TRBV20-1 | NA | TGCAGTGCGGACAGGGGGCCCTACGAGCAGTACTTC | CSADRGPYEQYF
TRBJ1-1 | NA | TRBV21-1 | few | TGTGCCAGCAGCAAACCTTCGGGTAACACTGAAGCTTTCTTT | CASSKPSGNTEAFF
TRBJ2-5 | NA | TRBV6-5 | few | TGTGCCAGCAGTTACTCGCCGGGGCGTGAGACCCAGTACTTC | CASSYSPGRETQYF
TRBJ1-1 | TRBD1 | TRBV20-1 | NA | TGCAGTGCTAGGAGACAGGGTTTATTGGGTGAAGCTTTCTTT | CSARRQGLLGEAFF
TRBJ2-7 | NA | TRBV20-1 | NA | TGCAGTGCTAGCCCCAATGCCCTCGAGCAGTACTTC | CSASPNALEQYF
TRBJ1-2 | NA | TRBV6-1 | few | TGTGCCAGCGGCCCCCTCCCACGTGGGACCAACTATGGCTACACCTTC | CASGPLPRGTNYGYTF
TRBJ1-2 | NA | TRBV12-3/TRBV12-4 | few | TGTGCCAGCATCTCAGGGGCCGCCGGGTTCAGCTATGGCTACACCTTC | CASISGAAGFSYGYTF
TRBJ1-1 | NA | TRBV11-2 | NA | TGTGCCAGCAGCTTAGAGGCGGGCTCGGGCACTGAAGCTTTCTTT | CASSLEAGSGTEAFF
TRBJ2-1 | NA | TRBV11-3 | NA | TGTGCCAGCTCGGGGGCTAGTTCCAGTAAAAGGTTCTTC | CASSGASSSKRFF
TRBJ2-3 | NA | TRBV5-5 | NA | TGTGCCAGCAGCCTCGTAAACGGGTATACGCAGTATTTT | CASSLVNGYTQYF
TRBJ2-3 | NA | TRBV12-3/TRBV12-4 | few | TGTGCCAGCAGTTACGACCGATCGAGCACAGATACGCAGTATTTT | CASSYDRSSTDTQYF
TRBJ1-1 | NA | TRBV5-4 | many | TGTGCCAGCAGCTTTTGGTTAAGGCTGAACACTGAAGCTTTCTTT | CASSFWLRLNTEAFF
TRBJ1-5 | NA | TRBV27 | many | TGTGCCAGCAGTTCCCGACAGGTGAATCAGCCCCAGCATTTT | CASSSRQVNQPQHF
TRBJ2-3 | NA | TRBV9 | many | TGTGCCAGCAGCGTCGACCTGGCGGCAGATACGCAGTATTTT | CASSVDLAADTQYF
TRBJ2-7 | NA | TRBV12-3/TRBV12-4 | few | TGTGCCAGCACCTGGGGGGACTACGAGCAGTACTTC | CASTWGDYEQYF
TRBJ2-5 | NA | TRBV24-1 | few | TGTGCCACCAGTGATGGGGGAACCCAGTACTTC | CATSDGGTQYF
TRBJ2-1 | NA | TRBV5-1 | many | TGCGCCAGCAGCCCACAGACTATGCGGCCCAATGAGCAGTTCTTC | CASSPQTMRPNEQFF
TRBJ2-5 | TRBD2 | TRBV20-1 | NA | TGCAGTGCTAGAGACCCTCTAGCGGGAGGAGGGGTGACCCAGTACTTC | CSARDPLAGGGVTQYF
TRBJ2-5 | NA | TRBV12-3/TRBV12-4 | once | TGTGCCAGCTCCCCAAGTGGACTCGTGGGAGAGACCCAGTACTTC | CASSPSGLVGETQYF
TRBJ2-7 | NA | TRBV2 | NA | TGTGCCAGCAAGGAATACGAGCAGTACTTC | CASKEYEQYF
TRBJ2-7 | TRBD2 | TRBV20-1 | few | TGCAGTGCTCGCCGACTAGCACATCCCTACGAGCAGTACTTC | CSARRLAHPYEQYF
TRBJ2-1 | NA | TRBV11-2 | NA | TGTGCCAGCACAAACGGCGCGGCAGGGTCGGTCGGGCAGAGCTCCTACAATGAGCAGTTCTTC | CASTNGAAGSVGQSSYNEQFF
TRBJ2-7 | NA | TRBV20-1 | NA | TGCAGTGCTTCTCTTAACTACGAGCAGTACTTC | CSASLNYEQYF
TRBJ1-5 | NA | TRBV15 | few | TGTGCCACCAGCAGAGATTGGGGGAATCAGCCCCAGCATTTT | CATSRDWGNQPQHF
TRBJ2-1 | NA | TRBV12-3/TRBV12-4 | once | TGTGCCAGCAGCCGGGACTCAGTAGGGAATGAGCAGTTCTTC | CASSRDSVGNEQFF
TRBJ2-7 | NA | TRBV5-1 | NA | TGCGCCAGCAGCCCTTCTAGTGGCGAGCAGTACTTC | CASSPSSGEQYF
TRBJ1-1 | NA | TRBV12-5 | NA | TGTGCTAGTGGTTTTCAGAAAGACACTGAAGCTTTCTTT | CASGFQKDTEAFF
TRBJ2-3 | NA | TRBV7-2 | few | TGTGCCAGCAGCTTTGGGCTTAAAGATACGCAGTATTTT | CASSFGLKDTQYF
TRBJ2-7 | NA | TRBV4-3 | NA | TGCGCCAGCAGCCAACAGATCCGAGCCTACGAGCAGTACTTC | CASSQQIRAYEQYF
TRBJ2-7 | NA | TRBV29-1 | few | TGCAGCGCTTGGGGGGCCCACGAGCAGTACTTC | CSAWGAHEQYF
TRBJ2-5 | NA | TRBV9 | few | TGTGCCAGCAGCGTAGCCCTAGCCGGGGAGACCCAGTACTTC | CASSVALAGETQYF